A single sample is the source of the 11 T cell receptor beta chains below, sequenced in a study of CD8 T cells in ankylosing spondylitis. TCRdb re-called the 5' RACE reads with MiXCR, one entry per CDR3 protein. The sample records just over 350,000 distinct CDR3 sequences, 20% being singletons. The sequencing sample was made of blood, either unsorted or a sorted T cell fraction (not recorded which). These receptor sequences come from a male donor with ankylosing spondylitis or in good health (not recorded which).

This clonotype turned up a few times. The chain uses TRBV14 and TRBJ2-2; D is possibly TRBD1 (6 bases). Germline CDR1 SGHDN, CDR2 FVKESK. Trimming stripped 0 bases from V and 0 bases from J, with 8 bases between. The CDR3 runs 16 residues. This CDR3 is CASSQEDSANTGELFF. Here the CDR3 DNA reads TGTGCCAGCAGCCAAGAGGACAGCGCGAACACCGGGGAGCTGTTTTTT.

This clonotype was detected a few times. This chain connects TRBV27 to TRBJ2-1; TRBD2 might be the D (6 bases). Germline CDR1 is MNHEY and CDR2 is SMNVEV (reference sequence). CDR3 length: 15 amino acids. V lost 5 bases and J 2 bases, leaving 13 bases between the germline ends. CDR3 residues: CASSPATGAYNEQFF. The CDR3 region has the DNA TGTGCCAGCAGTCCCGCGACGGGGGCCTACAATGAGCAGTTCTTC.

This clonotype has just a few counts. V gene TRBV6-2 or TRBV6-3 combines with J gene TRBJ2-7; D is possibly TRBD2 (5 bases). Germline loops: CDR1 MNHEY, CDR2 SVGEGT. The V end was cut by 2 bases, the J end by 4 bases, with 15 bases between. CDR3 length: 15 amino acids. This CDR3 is CASSYGVGVRYEQYF. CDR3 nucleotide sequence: TGTGCCAGCAGTTACGGTGTCGGGGTAAGGTACGAGCAGTACTTC.

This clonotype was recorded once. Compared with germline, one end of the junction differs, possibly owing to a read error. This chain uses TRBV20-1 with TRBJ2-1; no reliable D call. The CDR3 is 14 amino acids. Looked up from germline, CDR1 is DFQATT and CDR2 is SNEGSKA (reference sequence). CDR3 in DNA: TGCAGTGCCAGAGACCCGGATCTATACAATGAGCAGTTCTTC. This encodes CSARDPDLYNEQFF.

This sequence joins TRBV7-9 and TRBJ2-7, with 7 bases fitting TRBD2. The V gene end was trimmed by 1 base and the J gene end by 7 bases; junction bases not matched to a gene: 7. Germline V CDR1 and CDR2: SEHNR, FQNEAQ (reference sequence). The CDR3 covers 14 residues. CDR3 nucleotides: TGTGCCAGCAGCTTAGGACTAGCCCTAGGGGAGCAGTACTTC. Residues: CASSLGLALGEQYF.

For the CDR3, the DNA is TGTGCCAGCAGTTTTCCGGTCGTTGGGACTCCTTTCTTC. Translating it yields CASSFPVVGTPFF. The chain employs TRBV12-3 or TRBV12-4 and TRBJ2-1; possibly TRBD2 for D (6 bases). V was cut by 3 bases and J by 16 bases, with 19 bases left in between. The CDR3 consists of 13 residues.

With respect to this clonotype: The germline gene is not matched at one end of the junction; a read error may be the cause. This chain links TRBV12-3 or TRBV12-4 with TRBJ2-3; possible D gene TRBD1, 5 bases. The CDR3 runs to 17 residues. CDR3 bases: TGTGCCAGCAGTTTAGACCCGGGCAGCGCCTTCACAGGTACGCAGTATTTT. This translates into CASSLDPGSAFTGTQYF.

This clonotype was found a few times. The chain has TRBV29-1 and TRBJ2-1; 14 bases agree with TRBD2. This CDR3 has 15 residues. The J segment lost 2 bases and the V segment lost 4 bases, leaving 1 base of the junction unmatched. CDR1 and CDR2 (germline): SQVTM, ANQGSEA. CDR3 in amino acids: CSVGLAGGPYNEQFF. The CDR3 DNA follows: TGCAGCGTTGGACTAGCGGGGGGGCCCTACAATGAGCAGTTCTTC.

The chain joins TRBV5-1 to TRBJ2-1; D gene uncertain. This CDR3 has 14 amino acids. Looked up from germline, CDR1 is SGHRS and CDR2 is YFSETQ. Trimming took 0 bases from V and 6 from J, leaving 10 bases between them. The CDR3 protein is CASSLGFGSNEQFF. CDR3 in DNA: TGCGCCAGCAGCTTGGGTTTCGGGTCCAATGAGCAGTTCTTC.

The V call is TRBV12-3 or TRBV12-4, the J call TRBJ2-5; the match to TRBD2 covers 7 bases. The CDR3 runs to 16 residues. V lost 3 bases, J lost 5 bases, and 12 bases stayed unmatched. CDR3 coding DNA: TGTGCCAGCAGTTTGAGGGAGGGGCGCGGAATTGAGACCCAGTACTTC. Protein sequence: CASSLREGRGIETQYF.

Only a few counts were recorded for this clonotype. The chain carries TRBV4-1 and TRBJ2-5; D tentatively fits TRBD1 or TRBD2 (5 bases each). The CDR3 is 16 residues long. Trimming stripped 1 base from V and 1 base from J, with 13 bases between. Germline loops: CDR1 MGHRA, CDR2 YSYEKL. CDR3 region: CASSQGGPTFQETQYF. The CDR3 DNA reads TGCGCCAGCAGCCAAGGGGGACCGACCTTCCAAGAGACCCAGTACTTC.